The 20 T cell receptor beta chains given below trace back to one sample, sequenced in a study of blood T cell repertoires in COVID-19. Produced via immunoSEQ multiplex PCR; TCRdb's table is partial and in-frame only. Seen here are 45,000 to 60,000 clones, more than 75% observed once, and the top ten hold approximately 7%. Sample: peripheral blood. All receptors come from a human donor with active COVID-19. The donor label of this sample is uncertain.

V is TRBV2 and J is TRBJ1-1, with D unresolved. The CDR3 extends over 14 amino acids. Per germline, CDR1 SNHLY and CDR2 FYNNEI. Trimming shortened V by 6 bases and J by 1 base, and 12 bases separated the two germline ends. DNA of the CDR3: TGTGCCAGCAGGTTGAGGAAAGAGAACACTGAAGCTTTCTTT. This encodes CASRLRKENTEAFF.

The V and J genes are TRBV18 and TRBJ1-1; D call uncertain. The CDR3 has 14 residues. The germline gives CDR1 KGHSH, CDR2 LQKENI. V was trimmed by 4 bases and J by 3 bases, leaving 12 bases between them. The DNA of the CDR3 is TGTGCCAGCTCACATTACCCGGCGGACACTGAAGCTTTCTTT. Its translation is CASSHYPADTEAFF.

The CDR3 DNA reads as TGCGCCAGCAGCTTGAAAGGACATCTGAACACTGAAGCTTTCTTT. This codes for CASSLKGHLNTEAFF. The chain recombines TRBV5-1 with TRBJ1-1, with a possible D match to TRBD1 (5 bases). This CDR3 has 15 residues. The germline V and J ends were trimmed by 1 base and 0 bases, with 10 bases remaining between them. Germline V CDR1 and CDR2: SGHRS, YFSETQ.

The chain carries TRBV5-1 and TRBJ1-6; 7 nucleotides agree with TRBD1. Germline values: CDR1 SGHRS, CDR2 YFSETQ. The CDR3 has 13 amino acids. The V gene end was trimmed by 4 bases and the J gene end by 10 bases; junction bases not matched to a gene: 5. CDR3 DNA sequence: TGCGCCAGCAGCGCAAACAGGGGATCACCCCTCCACTTT. Its translation is CASSANRGSPLHF.

The V gene is TRBV12-3 or TRBV12-4, the J gene TRBJ2-3; possibly TRBD1 for D (6 bases). This CDR3 comprises 11 residues. V was cut by 5 bases and J by 9 bases, with 9 bases left in between. The CDR3 DNA reads as TGTGCCAGCAGTCCGCAGGGGACGCAGTATTTT. The encoded protein is CASSPQGTQYF.

This chain connects TRBV9 to TRBJ2-7; D is undetermined. The V end was cut by 7 bases, the J end by 5 bases, with 7 bases between. The CDR3 covers 10 residues. Germline V gene lookup returns CDR1 SGDLS and CDR2 YYNGEE. The CDR3 sequence: CASGAHEQYF. The CDR3 region has the DNA TGTGCCAGCGGAGCCCACGAGCAGTACTTC.

A single count supports this clone. The chain recombines TRBV7-2 with TRBJ2-3, with 15 bases aligning to TRBD2. From germline, CDR1 is SGHTA and CDR2 FQGNSA. The CDR3 consists of 16 residues. Trimming at V came to 5 bases and at J to 7 bases, leaving 7 bases not matched to a gene. Here the CDR3 DNA reads TGTGCCAGCAGCGGGGGACTAGCGGGAGGTGGTTATACGCAGTATTTT. Translating gives CASSGGLAGGGYTQYF.

The chain links TRBV5-1 to TRBJ2-3; D gene ambiguous. The CDR3 is 11 amino acids. CDR1 SGHRS and CDR2 YFSETQ come from the germline V gene. Deletions cut 4 bases from V and 5 bases from J, with 5 bases between. The CDR3 DNA follows: TGCGCCAGCAGCCAGGTAGATACGCAGTATTTT. This sequence encodes CASSQVDTQYF.

This chain connects TRBV21-1 to TRBJ2-3; the table's D call, TRBD2, has no DNA check behind it. TRBV21-1 has pseudogene status. The CDR3 covers 19 residues. CDR3 nucleotides: TGTGCCAGCAGCAAAGCGCTTTACGGGGGGCGGTTAACCCCAGATACGCAGTATTTT. It specifies CASSKALYGGRLTPDTQYF.

This chain connects TRBV11-2 to TRBJ2-3; 7 bases agree with TRBD2. CDR1 is SGHAT, CDR2 FQNNGV, per germline. The CDR3 sequence is 15 residues long. Trimming at V came to 5 bases and at J to 0 bases, leaving 5 bases not matched to a gene. The CDR3: CASSPMGGSTDTQYF. Written as DNA, the CDR3 is TGTGCCAGCAGCCCTATGGGAGGGAGCACAGATACGCAGTATTTT.

J is TRBJ1-5 and V is TRBV7-9, with a possible D match to TRBD1 (6 bases). This CDR3 region has 13 residues. Trimming removed 5 bases at V and 6 bases at J, with 11 bases between. CDR1 is SEHNR, CDR2 FQNEAQ, per germline (reference sequence). In DNA, the CDR3 is TGTGCCAGCAGCAGGACAGACGGTCAGCCCCAGCATTTT. Amino acid sequence: CASSRTDGQPQHF.

V and J are TRBV6-4 and TRBJ2-1, with 7 bases that match TRBD2. This CDR3 is built from 14 residues. Germline CDR1 is MRHNA and CDR2 is SNTAGT. The junction had 0 bases not matched to a gene; V was cut back by 4 bases and J by 0 bases. CDR3 sequence: CASSASGSYNEQFF. CDR3 DNA: TGTGCCAGCAGTGCTAGCGGCTCCTACAATGAGCAGTTCTTC.

This clone was observed a single time. CDR3 nucleotide sequence: TGTGCCAGCCGACCTCCGGGACTAGCGTCGTACGAGCAGTACTTC. Its translation is CASRPPGLASYEQYF. V usage is TRBV2 and J usage is TRBJ2-7; 10 positions match TRBD2. This CDR3 comprises 15 residues. Trimming cost V 8 bases and J 4 bases; bases outside gene matches: 11. CDR1 is SNHLY, CDR2 FYNNEI, per germline.

In its sample, this clone was seen a few times. The genes are TRBV7-9 and TRBJ2-7; D may be TRBD1 (6 bases). CDR3 length equals 12 residues. CDR1 and CDR2 (germline): SEHNR, FQNEAQ (reference sequence). Trimming removed 3 bases from V and 3 bases from J, with 6 bases in between. CDR3 region: CASSLTGYEQYF. CDR3 bases: TGTGCCAGCAGCTTGACAGGCTACGAGCAGTACTTC.

This chain connects TRBV29-1 to TRBJ2-1; tentatively, D is TRBD2 (5 bases). Germline V gives CDR1 SQVTM, CDR2 ANQGSEA. V lost 2 bases to trimming and J lost 6 bases, with 8 bases between them. The CDR3 has 12 amino acids. In nucleotides, the CDR3 is TGCAGCGTTGAACGGGGATTCAATGAGCAGTTCTTC. It yields the protein CSVERGFNEQFF.

The J gene is TRBJ1-6, the V gene TRBV2, with D possibly being TRBD1 (6 bases). The germline CDR1 and CDR2 sequences are SNHLY and FYNNEI. The CDR3 extends over 13 amino acids. With 8 bases removed from V and 5 bases from J, the gap between germline ends came to 10 bases. The CDR3, as DNA: TGTGCCAGCGGGGGACACCATAATTCACCCCTCCACTTT. This encodes CASGGHHNSPLHF.

Only a few counts were recorded for this clone. The chain employs TRBV7-9 and TRBJ1-2; no clear D gene. V lost 8 bases to trimming and J lost 0 bases, with 10 bases between them. The CDR3 is 13 amino acids. Germline CDR1 is SEHNR and CDR2 is FQNEAQ (reference sequence). The CDR3 is CASGSSANYGYTF. The CDR3 nucleotides read TGTGCCAGCGGCTCCTCAGCTAACTATGGCTACACCTTC. The whole variable domain, remainder taken from reference TRBV7-9 and TRBJ1-2, is DTGVSQNPRHKITKRGQNVTFRCDPISEHNRLYWYRQTLGQGPEFLTYFQNEAQLEKSRLLSDRFSAERPKGSFSTLEIQRTEQGDSAMYLCASGSSANYGYTFGSGTRLTVV.

This clone occurred once. The chain couples TRBV5-1 to TRBJ2-5, with TRBD1 identical over 11 bases. Germline V gene data show CDR1 as SGHRS and CDR2 as YFSETQ. The CDR3 has 15 residues. The V gene end was trimmed by 0 bases and the J gene end by 4 bases; junction bases not matched to a gene: 2. Here the CDR3 reads CASSLAGTGGETQYF. CDR3 nucleotides: TGCGCCAGCAGCTTGGCCGGGACAGGGGGAGAGACCCAGTACTTC.

The CDR3 loop reads CASSQESPGTKFF. The CDR3, as DNA: TGTGCCAGCAGCCAAGAATCTCCGGGGACTAAATTCTTC. The genes are TRBV3-1 (or the pseudogene TRBV3-2) and TRBJ2-1, with TRBD2 identical over 7 bases. Germline trimming cut 0 bases from V and 16 bases from J; bases unmatched to any gene: 9. CDR1 is LGHDT, CDR2 YNNKEL, per germline (reference sequence). This CDR3 comprises 13 residues.

This clone appeared once. CDR3 in amino acids: CASSLREGYTF. In DNA form, the CDR3 reads TGTGCCAGCAGCTTGAGAGAAGGCTACACCTTC. The chain carries TRBV5-6 and TRBJ1-2; D not resolved. Germline values: CDR1 SGHDT, CDR2 YYEEEE. The CDR3 is 11 amino acids. With 1 base removed from V and 8 bases from J, the gap between germline ends came to 6 bases.